These 9 T cell receptor beta chains were sequenced from one sample in a study of tumor and adjacent non-tumor tissue in lung cancer. A modified ARM-PCR protocol with three rounds of nested PCR amplified TCRbeta. TCRdb called the multiplex PCR reads again in MiXCR, with one record for every CDR3 protein. The sample lists over 110,000 distinct CDR3 sequences, around 65% seen once, with 18% in the top ten. No cell sorting was done before RNA was extracted from the tissue. Material: lung tumor tissue. The receptor source for this set is a man in his sixties with small cell lung cancer.

Worth noting for this clonotype: A much larger clone differs from this one at a single base, so this may be a read error. The conserved phenylalanine or tryptophan normally closing the CDR3 is absent here, so this likely arose from a read error. The chain recombines TRBV7-9 with TRBJ2-3, with 11 nucleotides matching TRBD1. Germline assignment: CDR1 SEHNR and CDR2 FQNEAQ (reference sequence). This CDR3 has 16 amino acids. The V and J ends lost 3 bases and 3 bases, in that order; junction bases with no gene match: 5. The CDR3 coding sequence is TGTGCCAGCAGCTTGACCGGGACAGGGGGAACAGATACGCAGTATCTT. Its translation: CASSLTGTGGTDTQYL.

About this clonotype itself: At one boundary the junction diverges from the germline segment, which might be a read error. The chain carries TRBV6-1 and TRBJ1-1, with no clear D. Germline V CDR1 and CDR2: MNHNS, SASEGT. CDR3 size: 11 residues. The CDR3, as DNA: TGTACCAGCAGTGAAGCGGGTGGGGCTTTCTTT. As protein: CTSSEAGGAFF.

Note on this clonotype: A much larger clone lies a single base off, so this may be a read error. J is TRBJ2-4 and V is TRBV20-1; D might be TRBD2 (6 bases). Trimming took 6 bases from V and 3 from J, leaving 12 bases between them. Germline V gene data show CDR1 as DFQATT and CDR2 as SNEGSKA (reference sequence). The CDR3 sequence is 13 residues long. DNA for the CDR3: TGCAGTGCCATGGACTACCGCAAAAACATTCAGTACTTC. Protein sequence: CSAMDYRKNIQYF.

This clonotype was seen a single time. One junction end disagrees with the germline gene, perhaps due to a read error. The chain has TRBV20-1 and TRBJ1-5; D is unresolved. The CDR3 sequence is 14 residues long. Germline-derived CDR1 and CDR2 are DFQATT and SNEGSKA (reference sequence). This CDR3 reads CRANSGNSNQPQHF. DNA of the CDR3: TGCAGAGCTAATTCCGGGAATAGCAATCAGCCCCAGCATTTT.

The genes are TRBV19 and TRBJ1-1; D remains unclear. The CDR3 runs to 12 residues. The germline gives CDR1 LNHDA, CDR2 SQIVND (reference sequence). Trimming left V 7 bases short and J 11 bases short, with 17 bases between. CDR3 residues: CASTPRLLVAFF. The CDR3 coding sequence is TGTGCCAGTACCCCAAGGCTCCTAGTGGCTTTCTTT.

Concerning this clonotype: A junction boundary mismatches the germline segment, possibly from a read error. The rearrangement uses TRBV6-5 and TRBJ1-2; no firm D call. This CDR3 contains 16 residues. Germline CDR1 is MNHEY and CDR2 is SVGAGI. The CDR3 sequence: CASRYSGYTPDYGYTF. The CDR3 nucleotides are TGTGCCAGCAGGTACTCGGGATATACACCTGACTATGGCTACACCTTC.

As for this clonotype: Because it lacks the conserved phenylalanine or tryptophan at the end, this CDR3 is likely a read error. This chain uses TRBV14 with TRBJ1-1; unclear D gene. V shed 1 base and J shed 6 bases, with 9 bases lying between them. CDR3 length: 13 amino acids. Germline loops: CDR1 SGHDN, CDR2 FVKESK. This CDR3 is CASSQVRVSEAFL. The CDR3 DNA reads as TGTGCCAGCAGCCAAGTTCGGGTGTCTGAAGCTTTCTTA.

This clonotype was seen many times. V and J are TRBV4-1 and TRBJ1-2; maybe TRBD1 (5 bases). Germline lookup yields CDR1 MGHRA and CDR2 YSYEKL. V was trimmed by 4 bases and J by 7 bases, leaving 16 bases between them. The CDR3 consists of 14 residues. In DNA, the CDR3 is TGCGCCAGCAGCCCCACCCGACAGACCCGTGGCTACACCTTC. Its protein is CASSPTRQTRGYTF.

The chain has TRBV11-2 and TRBJ2-7; 8 nucleotides agree with TRBD2. Trimming at V came to 1 base and at J to 9 bases, leaving 8 bases not matched to a gene. The CDR3 spans 14 residues. The germline CDR1 and CDR2 sequences are SGHAT and FQNNGV. The CDR3 bases are TGTGCCAGCAGCTTAGGTCTAGCGGGCAACGGGCAGTACTTC. Translation: CASSLGLAGNGQYF.